The 11 T cell receptor beta chains below all came from one sample that was sequenced in a study of Ad26.COV2.S vaccination and SARS-CoV-2 variants. Method: immunoSEQ multiplex PCR; TCRdb's copy keeps in-frame clones and lacks some. The sample yields approximately 480,000 clones, 70% to 90% seen once. The treatment is: roughly 18 received Ad26.COV2.S at low or high dose, single or two shots; about five received placebo; per-sample allocation not given. Day 63 after the first injection of vaccine or placebo was the sampling time. The sequenced sample was peripheral blood, obtained in a trial of Ad26.COV2.S vaccine versus placebo. The source is a person aged 18 to 65 who received the Ad26.COV2.S COVID-19 vaccine or a placebo.

As for this clone: Other DNA sequences of this sample code for an identical CDR3. The V and J genes are TRBV12-3 or TRBV12-4 and TRBJ1-1; weak D call: TRBD1 (5 bases). The CDR3 totals 13 residues. V shed 2 bases and J shed 5 bases, with 9 bases lying between them. CDR3 loop: CASSLTGNTEAFF. The DNA of the CDR3 is TGTGCCAGCAGTTTAACAGGCAATACTGAAGCTTTCTTT.

V usage is TRBV5-1 and J usage is TRBJ1-4; 9 bases fit TRBD1. V shed 4 bases and J 8 bases; nucleotides not matched to a gene: 6. CDR3 size: 14 residues. CDR1 and CDR2 from the germline V gene are SGHRS and YFSETQ. The CDR3 loop reads CASSRGQGDEKLFF. CDR3 DNA: TGCGCCAGCAGCCGGGGACAGGGCGACGAAAAACTGTTTTTT.

The CDR3 nucleotides read TGTGCCAGCAGCCAGATAGCGTCGAACACCGGGGAGCTGTTTTTT. Amino acid sequence: CASSQIASNTGELFF. The gene calls are TRBV3-1 (or the pseudogene TRBV3-2) and TRBJ2-2; D is possibly TRBD2 (5 bases). Germline-derived CDR1 and CDR2 are LGHDT and YNNKEL (reference sequence). Trimming pared 3 bases from V and 0 bases from J, leaving 8 bases between. This CDR3 has 15 amino acids.

The V call is TRBV5-4, the J call TRBJ1-1; TRBD1 agrees at 10 bases. V lost 0 bases and J lost 4; bases outside the gene matches: 0. CDR1 is SGHNT, CDR2 YYREEE, per germline (reference sequence). The CDR3 extends over 14 amino acids. The CDR3 sequence: CASSLGTGGTEAFF. In DNA, the CDR3 is TGTGCCAGCAGCTTGGGGACAGGGGGCACTGAAGCTTTCTTT.

V is TRBV19 and J is TRBJ1-2; D is unclear. The V gene lost 4 bases and the J gene lost 4 bases, with 13 bases spanning the gap. CDR1 is LNHDA and CDR2 is SQIVND in the germline V gene (reference sequence). This CDR3 spans 14 amino acids. As DNA, the CDR3 is TGTGCCAGTAGTAGACCCAAACTCCTCTATGGCTACACCTTC. Its translation: CASSRPKLLYGYTF. The variable domain in full, with the rest retrieved from reference TRBV19 and TRBJ1-2, is DGGITQSPKYLFRKEGQNVTLSCEQNLNHDAMYWYRQDPGQGLRLIYYSQIVNDFQKGDIAEGYSVSREKKESFPLTVTSAQKNPTAFYLCASSRPKLLYGYTFGSGTRLTVV.

The genes are TRBV7-2 and TRBJ1-6, with 9 bases identical to TRBD1. J gave up 10 bases and V 3 bases, and 4 bases lay outside the gene matches. CDR1 is SGHTA, CDR2 FQGNSA, per germline. The CDR3 length is 14 residues. CDR3 region: CASSFRQGDSPLHF. CDR3 DNA: TGTGCCAGCAGCTTCAGACAGGGGGACTCACCCCTCCACTTT.

V gene TRBV28 combines with J gene TRBJ2-2, with TRBD1 as a possible D gene (6 bases). The CDR3 has 15 amino acids. V shed 5 bases and J shed 8 bases, with 18 bases lying between them. Germline values: CDR1 MDHEN, CDR2 SYDVKM. The chain's CDR3 is CASSLITRTAGELFF. The CDR3 DNA is TGTGCCAGCAGTCTCATTACTCGGACAGCGGGGGAGCTGTTTTTT.

The rearrangement links TRBV9 to TRBJ1-6, with 9 bases that match TRBD1. CDR1 is SGDLS, CDR2 YYNGEE, per germline. J lost 10 bases, V lost 3 bases, and 5 bases had no gene match. The CDR3 covers 14 residues. The CDR3 spells CASSALGTGSPLHF. The CDR3 DNA reads TGTGCCAGCAGCGCCCTAGGGACAGGGTCACCCCTCCACTTT. The full variable domain, completed using reference TRBV9 and TRBJ1-6, is DSGVTQTPKHLITATGQRVTLRCSPRSGDLSVYWYQQSLDQGLQFLIQYYNGEERAKGNILERFSAQQFPDLHSELNLSSLELGDSALYFCASSALGTGSPLHFGNGTRLTVT.

The chain employs TRBV6-2 or TRBV6-3 and TRBJ2-1; 9 bases line up with TRBD2. The CDR3 extends over 17 amino acids. J lost 1 base, V lost 6 bases, and 10 bases had no gene match. Germline V gene lookup returns CDR1 MNHEY and CDR2 SVGEGT. The CDR3 coding sequence is TGTGCCAGCAGCTCCACCCCTAGCGGGATATCCTACAATGAGCAGTTCTTC. Amino acids: CASSSTPSGISYNEQFF.

This clone was counted once. This sequence joins TRBV6-5 and TRBJ2-3; 7 nucleotides agree with TRBD1. J was trimmed by 3 bases and V by 6 bases; bases with no gene match: 9. The CDR3 spans 15 residues. CDR1 is MNHEY, CDR2 SVGAGI, per germline. CDR3 nucleotides: TGTGCCAGCAGCCGCGACGGGACAGCAACAGATACGCAGTATTTT. Residues: CASSRDGTATDTQYF.

CDR3 nucleotide sequence: TGTGCCAGCATCACACCCGGGGAACGGGCAAGGCACAATGAGCAGTTCTTC. Residues: CASITPGERARHNEQFF. The chain combines TRBV21-1 with TRBJ2-1; the table's D call, TRBD2, has no DNA check behind it. TRBV21-1 is a pseudogene. This CDR3 region has 17 residues.